This T cell receptor beta chain came from a study of cytomegalovirus exposure and HLA in healthy donors (dated by TCRdb to the late 2010s). Looking at the study overall: An earlier analysis of approximately 600 of the donors reported 250 to 350 Gb of sequence data and roughly 110 million unique TCR beta sequences from 150 million to 200 million T cells. The study was designed to test whether signatures of past pathogen exposure could be identified by cataloging public T cell receptors. Among some 400 genotyped donors of the cohort, an average of approximately 240,000 unique TCR beta nucleotide sequences was sequenced per donor, of which 15% to 20% were non-productive. An early release covering about 600 HLA-typed donors comprised around 300 gigabases of sequencing data and around 80 million unique TCR sequences. Among the roughly 390 genotyped donors, roughly 80% belonged to the genetic ancestry cluster associated with self-reported Caucasian donors. In an earlier analysis of roughly 540 of the donors, high-throughput TCR beta sequencing was used to judge whether each TCR beta V gene segment behaved as functional or pseudogenic. Genome-wide SNP genotypes for about three fifths of the roughly 670 donors were used in a later genetic analysis, which treated that subset as a discovery cohort. A handful of DR-DQ haplotypes were handled as single units for association and clustering because linkage in the cohort was strong. All discovery cohort repertoires had been generated using a single sequencing platform. Donor age, sex, ethnicity and CMV serostatus were collected together with the repertoire data. In a later analysis, previously published TCR beta repertoires from several hundred donors were re-analyzed and high-resolution HLA genotyping was added so that TCR occurrence patterns could be studied. Both class I and class II loci were covered by HLA typing, at four-digit resolution. Rather than drawing on any new phenotypic data, the later analysis identified candidate immune exposures from TCR beta sequences and the way those sequences occurred across donors. To predict cytomegalovirus infection status, the study brought together high-throughput TCR immunosequencing, statistical association of individual TCRs with disease status, and machine learning. Typing coverage varied by locus: roughly 620-640 donors for A, B, C, DRB1 and DQB1; 522 for DQA1; 606 for DPA1; approximately 450 for DPB1. Besides the first cohort of hundreds of subjects, a separate validation cohort made up of over 100 different subjects was used. Using immunosequencing, the study profiled T cell repertoires from 666 subjects and related those repertoires to cytomegalovirus serostatus. The paper as a whole reports these results and caveats: In a later analysis, the rate of TCR association differed among HLA loci, with DRB1 alleles having the most associated TCRs and HLA-C alleles having the fewest. An earlier analysis of around 600 of the donors showed that most TCR beta V segments appeared in productive rearrangements either about 87% or about 30% of the time, which broadly matched IMGT annotations. Compared with equally common non-associated chains, HLA-associated TCR beta chains in a later analysis were more clonally expanded and had lower generation probabilities. Some IMGT-functional V segments, including TRBV6-2 and TRBV6-3, could not be told apart with the 87-base-pair reads, so those segments were excluded. Most TCR sequences were observed very rarely across donors, whereas some public TCRs were present in many individuals. In the study, approximately 160 TCR beta chains were listed as associated with cytomegalovirus. A further reported finding was that TCR beta sequences accurately predicted the HLA-A and HLA-B alleles for most subjects in the first cohort. An association between a missense DCLRE1C variant and V-gene and J-gene trimming of TCR beta chains was found in a later genetic analysis and replicated in an independent cohort. At a false discovery rate of 0.05, a later analysis linked around 15,000 TCR beta sequences to specific HLA alleles. A later analysis reported that several top co-occurrence clusters appeared linked to parvovirus B19, influenza, CMV and Epstein-Barr virus. It was suggested by the authors that the approach could potentially be generalized to other disease states and immunological phenotypes. Cytomegalovirus status was reported to be diagnosed by the classifier with high specificity and sensitivity in both the original and validation cohorts. Compared with the approximately 600-donor mean, donors in an Asian-associated ancestry cluster had fewer N-insertions in productive TCRs, according to a later genetic analysis. A cluster of highly shared sequence variants was judged likely to represent a technical artifact of the sequencing pipeline. Three of the identified cytomegalovirus-associated TCR beta chains were confirmed in vitro to be specific for cytomegalovirus antigens. This cohort had only TCR beta chains sequenced, and the lack of alpha or paired-chain data limited which features could be detected. When HLA alleles, especially DR and DQ, strongly co-occurred, attributing TCR associations to individual alleles was difficult. Because counts were too low, about 18 rarely observed V segments, including chromosome 9 orphons, were left out of the earlier analysis of 500 to 750 of the donors. Correlated functional status among segregating V segments might be attributable to linkage disequilibrium, but an unknown experimental factor could not be ruled out. Presence/absence analyses assumed roughly uniform sequencing depth across donors, an assumption that may not hold. Immune exposure information for the cohort was limited to CMV serostatus. HLA typing was unavailable for some donors at each locus, so association tests used only the typed subset. In a later analysis, most CMV-associated TCR beta chains were found to appear HLA-restricted, with HLA associations seemingly driven largely by CMV exposure.

Notes on this clone: Which antigen it targets is not known. It has no much larger one-base neighbor in the sample; base qualities were not kept.

In total, approximately 610 healthy bone marrow donors made up the cohort. Cohort members were all nominally healthy when sampled, although unrecorded immune exposures were likely present. The donor was CMV seropositive and was included in the group of around 300 seropositive cohort members. Every donor gave a peripheral blood sample, and the peripheral blood mononuclear cells from that sample were used for TCR beta sequencing. The Qiagen DNeasy Blood Extraction Kit was used to extract genomic DNA from the blood cell samples. Library preparation employed the immunoSEQ multiplex PCR assay. For the multiplex PCR, a mixture combining 60 forward primers for TCR Vbeta segments and 13 reverse primers for TCR Jbeta segments was used. A multiplex PCR assay on genomic DNA amplified the CDR3 region of rearranged TCR beta genes. The Illumina HiSeq System was used to sequence the amplified TCR beta libraries as 87-base-pair reads. The published analysis was carried out like this. In a later analysis, roughly 80 million unique TCR beta chains were counted across the roughly 670 repertoires, and approximately 11 million of these chains were shared by at least two donors. Raw reads were error-corrected and collapsed into unique sequences by a nearest-neighbor algorithm in which closely related sequences were merged to remove PCR and sequencing errors. CDR3 sequences were aligned to IMGT reference sequences to assign V, D and J gene segments. Each retained sequence needed at least a six-nucleotide match to both a V gene segment and a J gene segment. A rearrangement was called productive if the CDR3 had no stop codons and remained in frame with V and J, and every other rearrangement was called non-productive. Following IMGT convention, CDR3 was defined as the stretch from the second conserved V-encoded cysteine up to the conserved J-encoded phenylalanine. Sequences without an unambiguous match to a single V gene segment were excluded from the earlier analysis of 450 to 650 of the donors. An earlier analysis of about 600 of the donors called V segments functional above 56.7% productive rearrangements and segregating when the between-donor standard deviation exceeded 5%. A statistical classification framework was built to diagnose cytomegalovirus status from the catalog of TCR beta chain sequences. In a later analysis, TCR nucleotide sequences were compared against IMGT/GENE-DB human TR gene sequences so that V and J genes could be assigned. A later analysis assigned CDR3 sequences and most-parsimonious VDJ recombination scenarios with the TCRdist pipeline. In a later analysis, every TCR beta chain was defined by the combination of its CDR3 amino acid sequence and its V-gene family, and reads without a unique V-gene family were dropped. As a way to deal with suspected cross-contamination and a sequencing artifact, a later analysis dropped 592 nucleotide sequences that were highly shared and had low generation probability. For each public chain, a later analysis derived a clonal expansion index from normalized ranks of inferred template counts within each repertoire. A later analysis computed generation probabilities with a VDJ recombination model fitted to out-of-frame rearrangements, and checked the results against IGoR. A later analysis scored TCR-TCR, TCR-HLA and TCR-CMV co-occurrence with hypergeometric tests, applying a repertoire-size bias correction to TCR pairs. A later analysis estimated false discovery rates by permuting HLA or CMV assignments 20 times. In a later analysis, co-occurring TCRs were grouped with DBSCAN, and TCRdist sequence similarity was added when clustering was performed within HLA-allele-positive subsets. Co-occurrence clustering excluded repertoires with fewer than 30,000 or more than 120,000 public chains, plus five with anomalous nucleotide sharing. TCRdb provides this immuneACCESS table in a form limited to in-frame rearrangements. Some clones are lacking; in checked studies, under half of them reflect an unresolved V gene, and why the rest are absent is not known. The V and J calls and clone size were taken over from that table, and D and trimming were inferred from the DNA. The sample has about 100,000 clones on record, 81% of them singletons. Of the sample, 4.2% falls within the top ten clones.

From the cysteine up to the phenylalanine, the CDR3 has a length of 15 residues. Just CDR3 DNA is preserved here, 45 bases in frame from base 1. The germline V gene (reference sequence) specifies LNHNV as CDR1 and YYDKDF as CDR2. V ends up 5 bases short and J 9 bases short, with an unmatched junction base count of 11. Sequenced input: PBMCs. The origin of this receptor is a woman in her seventies in good health and CMV-seropositive. The chain uses TRBV15 and TRBJ2-1; 9 junctional bases match TRBD1. CDR3 loop: CATSGLGTGQTEQFF. The DNA sequence follows: TGTGCCACCAGCGGACTCGGGACAGGGCAGACTGAGCAGTTCTTC.